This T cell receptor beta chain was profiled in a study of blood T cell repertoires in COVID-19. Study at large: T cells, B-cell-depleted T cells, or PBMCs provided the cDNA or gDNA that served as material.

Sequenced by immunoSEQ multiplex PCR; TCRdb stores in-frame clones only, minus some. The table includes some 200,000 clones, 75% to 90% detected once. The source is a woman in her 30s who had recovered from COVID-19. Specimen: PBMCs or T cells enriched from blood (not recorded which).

The CDR3 loop is CASSPLSPGTSGQETQYF. The CDR3 region has the DNA TGTGCCAGCAGTCCCCTTTCTCCCGGGACTAGCGGCCAAGAGACCCAGTACTTC. The chain carries TRBV6-2 or TRBV6-3 and TRBJ2-5, with TRBD2 matching over 11 bases. The CDR3 extends over 18 amino acids. Trimming removed 5 bases from V and 1 base from J; junction bases left unmatched: 12. The V gene's germline CDR1 is MNHEY and CDR2 SVGEGT.